This entry features one T cell receptor (beta chain) sequence. What it binds is not known. The data were taken from a study of a mutant IDH1 vaccine in newly diagnosed glioma. Study information: It was radiotherapy, temozolomide, or both that patients received previously, with most receiving both.

Study-level findings and limits: Variations in leading peripheral T cell clonotypes appeared to have no connection with pseudoprogression.

Generated by immunoSEQ multiplex PCR, the TCRdb table keeps only in-frame clones and is missing some. The sample has over 50,000 clones; approximately 81% are singletons. Indicated time point: week 5, during vaccination. Topical imiquimod was applied with each vaccine dose, which held 300 ug of mutant IDH1 20-mer peptide. New IDH1-mutant, ATRX-lost WHO grade 3 or 4 astrocytomas occurred in donors. This CDR3 is built from 13 residues. The V gene's germline CDR1 is SGHRS and CDR2 YFSETQ. V was pared by 1 base and J by 2 bases, with 6 bases between. This clonotype was obtained from a man aged 25 to 40 with glioma. Sequencing used PBMCs, obtained from a glioma patient whose treatment included an IDH1 peptide vaccine. The chain combines TRBV5-1 with TRBJ1-2; D gene uncertain. CDR3 sequence: CASSLMENYGYTF. In DNA, the CDR3 is TGCGCCAGCAGCTTGATGGAGAACTATGGCTACACCTTC.